Below, one T cell receptor beta chain is given with its context. Its antigen is as yet unknown. V was clipped by 3 bases and J by 14 bases; unmatched bases: 12. CDR3 length: 16 amino acids. Germline CDR1 LNHNV, CDR2 YYDKDF (reference sequence). This specimen comes from a study of blood T cells in healthy people across ages. Findings and caveats of the study: Reliance upon unsorted PBMCs precluded definitive naive versus antigen-experienced comparison. Higher diversity and more naive CD4+ cells were features of long-lived donors, compared to aged donors.

The sample providers were healthy Caucasian people from Russia, aged about 6 to 100. The authors ran a second PCR of about 7 to 11 cycles using a sample-barcoded 5' primer and a J-beta primer mix. TCRdb reprocessed the 5' RACE reads via MiXCR and lists one record per CDR3 protein. The profile shows 910,000 or so distinct CDR3 sequences, just over 50% of them singletons. Sequenced: blood. The chain recombines TRBV15 with TRBJ2-1; 14 positions match TRBD2. The source is a woman aged 60-75 years in good health. As DNA, the CDR3 is TGTGCCACCAGCAGGAGCGGGACTAGCGGGAGTGAAGTTAAGTTCTTC. It yields the protein CATSRSGTSGSEVKFF. Complete variable domain (other parts from reference TRBV15 and TRBJ2-1): DAMVIQNPRYQVTQFGKPVTLSCSQTLNHNVMYWYQQKSSQAPKLLFHYYDKDFNNEADTPDNFQSRRPNTSFCFLDIRSPGLGDTAMYLCATSRSGTSGSEVKFFGPGTRLTVL.